This entry lists 7 T cell receptor beta chains sequenced from one sample in a study of CD8 T cells in Susac syndrome. Reverse transcription used roughly 0.45 to 1 ug RNA and random hexamers. Each CDR3 protein is one row after TCRdb ran MiXCR on the immunoSEQ multiplex PCR reads. The sample holds about 200,000 distinct CDR3 sequences; about 91% are singletons and the top ten take 0.085% to 0.1%. Sequencing was performed on CD4+ T cells from PBMCs. The receptors here all came from a human donor with Susac syndrome.

This chain links TRBV6-5 with TRBJ2-5, with 7 bases matching TRBD2. Germline loops: CDR1 MNHEY, CDR2 SVGAGI. Germline trimming cut 6 bases from V and 4 bases from J; bases unmatched to any gene: 11. This CDR3 spans 15 amino acids. The DNA of the CDR3 is TGTGCCAGCAGCCGGGGTTGGGGGGGTCTAGAGACCCAGTACTTC. It is translated as CASSRGWGGLETQYF.

The genes are TRBV27 and TRBJ2-3; TRBD2 agrees at 15 bases. The CDR3 has 19 residues. Germline CDR1 reads MNHEY; CDR2 reads SMNVEV (reference sequence). Unmatched junction bases numbered 13, after V lost 7 bases and J lost 2 bases. CDR3 loop: CASTRGLAGGSIFTDTQYF. CDR3 sequence (DNA): TGTGCCAGCACCCGGGGACTAGCGGGGGGTTCTATCTTCACAGATACGCAGTATTTT.

The V gene is TRBV5-1, the J gene TRBJ2-3; 8 bases fit TRBD2. The V gene end was trimmed by 0 bases and the J gene end by 0 bases; junction bases not matched to a gene: 3. The CDR3 covers 16 residues. Germline V gene lookup returns CDR1 SGHRS and CDR2 YFSETQ. CDR3 sequence (DNA): TGCGCCAGCAGCTTGGATGGACTAGCTAGCACAGATACGCAGTATTTT. This gives the protein CASSLDGLASTDTQYF.

J is TRBJ1-2 and V is TRBV5-1, with D perhaps TRBD1 (6 bases). The CDR3 is 12 residues long. V was cut by 4 bases and J by 8 bases, with 12 bases left in between. Germline CDR1 reads SGHRS; CDR2 reads YFSETQ. As DNA, the CDR3 is TGCGCCAGCAGCGTGGACAGAGAGGGCTACACCTTC. Residues: CASSVDREGYTF.

This clonotype appeared a few times. The chain uses TRBV6-1 and TRBJ2-7; possibly TRBD1 or TRBD2 for D (6 bases each). The CDR3 extends over 14 amino acids. Trimming stripped 6 bases from V and 2 bases from J, with 14 bases between. CDR1 is MNHNS, CDR2 SASEGT, per germline. CDR3 sequence: CASRTLGGTYEQYF. DNA of the CDR3: TGTGCCAGCAGAACCTTGGGGGGCACCTACGAGCAGTACTTC.

The gene calls are TRBV6-2 or TRBV6-3 and TRBJ1-3; D gene unclear. Germline CDR1 is MNHEY and CDR2 is SVGEGT. The V end lost 2 bases, the J end lost 0 bases, and 14 bases lay between the germline ends. The CDR3 runs to 17 residues. The CDR3 DNA reads TGTGCCAGCAGTTACCGGAGGGAACCATCCTCTGGAAACACCATATATTTT. Translating it yields CASSYRREPSSGNTIYF.

V and J are TRBV5-4 and TRBJ1-2; 10 bases match TRBD1. The CDR3 is 15 residues long. With 4 bases clipped from V and 4 bases from J, the junction kept 7 bases outside the gene matches. Germline V gene data show CDR1 as SGHNT and CDR2 as YYREEE (reference sequence). The CDR3 nucleotides are TGTGCCAGCAGCACCCGGACAGGGGGACTCTATGGCTACACCTTC. This codes for CASSTRTGGLYGYTF.